The T cell receptor (beta chain) under discussion was sequenced for a study of CD8+ T cells in alopecia areata (dated by TCRdb to between 2018 and 2020). The study in broad terms: Treated patients were enrolled in an open-label pilot trial of oral tofacitinib at 5 to 10 mg twice daily for moderate-to-severe alopecia areata. Clonality in the scalp was compared among normal scalp (n=4), patchy alopecia areata scalp (n=8), and alopecia totalis/universalis scalp (n=8). To study T cell clonal expansion in alopecia areata, the researchers applied high-throughput TCRbeta sequencing to both the C3H/HeJ mouse model and human patients. Patients on tofacitinib were biopsied at baseline and after 4 and 24 weeks of treatment, and several of the patients also had a later scalp biopsy. In humans, TCRbeta sequencing was performed on scalp tissue and on sorted CD4+ and CD8+ peripheral blood T cells from healthy controls and from patients with patchy or totalis/universalis alopecia areata. Tofacitinib was given for 6 to 18 months, followed by 6 months of follow-up off drug to assess delayed response and recurrence. The RNA source kit depended on sample type: the PAXgene miRNA kit for fixed scalp, the miRNeasy kit for PBMCs, and the RNeasy kit for mouse skin. TCRbeta CDR3 regions were amplified by immunoSEQ multiplex PCR with 35 Vbeta forward and 13 Jbeta reverse primers. Broader findings and caveats from the paper: Higher clonality and more expanded CD8+ clones were observed in lesional scalp than in normal scalp, particularly in alopecia totalis/universalis, a finding suggestive of antigenic drive. Shared TCR sequences between patients were less evident than in mice, which may be partly attributable to HLA diversity in the patient population. Unlike mouse skin, where gammadelta T cells dominate, normal human skin contains resident alphabeta T cells that get sequenced too, which complicates analysis of the scalp TCR repertoire.

On this clone: Its specific antigen is unknown. Per-base qualities were not stored, and no clone one base away is much larger.

The sample's time point, from its label and the paper: baseline before oral tofacitinib. Lesional scalp punch biopsies and peripheral blood were obtained from alopecia areata patients. PBMCs were isolated by density centrifugation and stained for CD3, CD4 and CD8, after which CD4+ and CD8+ T cells were sorted on a FACSAria. From cysteine to phenylalanine, the CDR3 is 15 amino acids long. The DNA shown is the 45-base CDR3, in frame from base 1. CDR1 MGHDK and CDR2 SYGVNS are derived from the germline V gene. V is shortened by 2 bases, J by 4 bases, and the region joining them spans 14 bases. Libraries were constructed by the immunoSEQ multiplex PCR assay. For TCR sequencing, RNA was extracted from every sample and reverse transcribed into cDNA to serve as template. First-strand cDNA was synthesized with SuperScript III using a 2:1 mix of oligo-dT and random hexamers. Amplification bias was assessed with a synthetic immune receptor repertoire, and residual bias was removed computationally. The original methods were these. Raw reads were preprocessed for error removal, and CDR3 was defined according to IMGT conventions as running from the conserved cysteine to phenylalanine. Clonality was computed as 1 minus the Shannon entropy, with the entropy normalized by log2 of the number of productive unique TCRs. Whether scalp clones were CD4 or CD8 was inferred by matching scalp TCRbeta sequences against CD4 and CD8 repertoires sorted from blood. Not all clones reach the TCRdb copy of this immuneACCESS table, which keeps in-frame sequences only. Checked studies attribute under half of the gap to unresolved V genes and leave the rest unexplained. V, J and clone size reflect that table, while D and trimming were determined from the DNA. Here the sample has around 140,000 clones; approximately 51% occur a single time. The ten largest clones capture 0.85% to 1% of the sample.

The sample here was CD4+ T cells sorted from blood, taken at week 0. The receptor chain draws on TRBV25-1 and TRBJ2-5; TRBD1 is possibly the D segment (7 matching bases). This sequence was found in a human donor with alopecia areata. The CDR3 sequence is CASSESYRGGETQYF. The DNA sequence reads TGTGCCAGCAGTGAAAGTTACAGGGGAGGAGAGACCCAGTACTTC.